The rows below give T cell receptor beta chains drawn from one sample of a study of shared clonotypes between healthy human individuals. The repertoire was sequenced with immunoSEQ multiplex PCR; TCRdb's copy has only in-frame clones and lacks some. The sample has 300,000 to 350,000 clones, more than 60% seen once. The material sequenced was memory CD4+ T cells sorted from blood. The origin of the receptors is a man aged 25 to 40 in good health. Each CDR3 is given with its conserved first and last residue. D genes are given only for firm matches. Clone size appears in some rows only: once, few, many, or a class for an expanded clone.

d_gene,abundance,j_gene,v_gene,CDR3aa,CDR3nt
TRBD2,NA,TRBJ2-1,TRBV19,CASTPPGGSYNEQFF,TGTGCCAGTACCCCCCCCGGGGGGTCCTACAATGAGCAGTTCTTC
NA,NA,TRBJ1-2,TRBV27,CASSLYSTRGEYGYTF,TGTGCCAGCAGTCTCTACTCAACTCGGGGTGAATATGGCTACACCTTC
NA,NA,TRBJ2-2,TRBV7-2,CASSFETTASGELFF,TGTGCCAGCAGCTTCGAAACCACTGCCTCCGGGGAGCTGTTTTTT
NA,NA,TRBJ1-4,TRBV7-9,CASSPQGANEKLFF,TGTGCCAGCAGCCCACAGGGCGCTAATGAAAAACTGTTTTTT
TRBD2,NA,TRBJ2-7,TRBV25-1,CASSPGTSLYEQYF,TGTGCCAGCAGTCCCGGGACTAGCTTATACGAGCAGTACTTC
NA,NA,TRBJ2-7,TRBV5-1,CASSLTYRTATEQYF,TGCGCCAGCAGCTTGACATACAGGACGGCCACCGAGCAGTACTTC
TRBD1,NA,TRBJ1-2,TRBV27,CASSPLRTGGQKSRGYTF,TGTGCCAGCAGTCCGTTACGGACTGGGGGACAGAAGTCTCGTGGCTACACCTTC
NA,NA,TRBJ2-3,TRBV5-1,CASSLEALPTDTQYF,TGCGCCAGCAGCTTGGAGGCGCTACCCACAGATACGCAGTATTTT
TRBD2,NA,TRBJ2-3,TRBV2,CASSEGRGRVEDTQYF,TGTGCCAGCAGTGAAGGTCGCGGGAGGGTGGAAGATACGCAGTATTTT
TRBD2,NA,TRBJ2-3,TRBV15,CATSSGEVWTSGRLDTQYF,TGTGCCACCAGCAGCGGGGAAGTATGGACTAGCGGGAGGTTGGATACGCAGTATTTT
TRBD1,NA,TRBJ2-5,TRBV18,CASSVTGEGGTQYF,TGTGCCAGCTCAGTAACAGGGGAAGGTGGGACCCAGTACTTC
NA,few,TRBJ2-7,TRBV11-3,CASSLRGAAEQYF,TGTGCCAGCAGCTTGAGGGGGGCCGCCGAGCAGTACTTC
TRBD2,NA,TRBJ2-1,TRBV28,CASSLSSGRALLSYNEQFF,TGTGCCAGCAGTTTAAGTAGCGGGAGGGCCTTGCTCTCCTACAATGAGCAGTTCTTC
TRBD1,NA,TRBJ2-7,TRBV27,CASSVGQGYSYEQYF,TGTGCCAGCAGTGTGGGACAGGGGTACTCCTACGAGCAGTACTTC
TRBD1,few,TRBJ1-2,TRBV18,CASSPSGQGHYGYTF,TGTGCCAGCTCACCATCGGGACAGGGGCACTATGGCTACACCTTC
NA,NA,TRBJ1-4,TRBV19,CASRQNRARLEKLFF,TGTGCCAGTAGACAAAACCGGGCCCGCCTCGAAAAACTGTTTTTT
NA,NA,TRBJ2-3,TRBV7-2,CASSPYSKPGTQYF,TGTGCCAGCAGCCCATATAGTAAACCGGGTACGCAGTATTTT
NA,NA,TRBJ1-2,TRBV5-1,CASSLAGTNYGYTF,TGCGCCAGCAGCTTGGCCGGGACCAACTATGGCTACACCTTC
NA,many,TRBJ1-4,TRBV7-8,CASSLGPPGLNEKLFF,TGTGCCAGCAGCTTAGGTCCGCCAGGACTTAATGAAAAACTGTTTTTT
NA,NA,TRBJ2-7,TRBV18,CASSPNLWEQYF,TGTGCCAGCTCACCAAACCTCTGGGAGCAGTACTTC
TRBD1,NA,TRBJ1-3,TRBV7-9,CASSPQSTGRGNTIYF,TGTGCCAGCAGCCCGCAATCGACAGGGAGGGGAAACACCATATATTTT
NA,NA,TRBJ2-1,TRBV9,CASSPSDYNEQFF,TGTGCCAGCAGCCCATCGGACTACAATGAGCAGTTCTTC
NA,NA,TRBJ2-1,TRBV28,CASSGVLFSYNEQFF,TGTGCCAGCAGTGGTGTACTCTTCTCCTACAATGAGCAGTTCTTC